Below are 10 T cell receptor beta chains sequenced from a single sample in a study of cytomegalovirus exposure and HLA in healthy donors. The PCR ran on 60 Vbeta and 13 Jbeta primers. Here immunoSEQ multiplex PCR was the method, and the copy in TCRdb shows in-frame clones only, minus some. The profile shows fewer than 70,000 clones, 60% to 75% of them singletons. Specimen: PBMCs. These receptors came from a woman between 55 and 75 years old in good health and CMV-seropositive.

The chain is built from TRBV28 and TRBJ2-2, with a weak D call TRBD2 (7 bases). V was pared by 3 bases and J by 3 bases, with 11 bases between. The V gene's germline CDR1 is MDHEN and CDR2 SYDVKM. This CDR3 is 15 amino acids long. This CDR3 reads CASSFAGAYTGELFF. Written as DNA, the CDR3 is TGTGCCAGCAGTTTTGCGGGGGCCTACACCGGGGAGCTGTTTTTT.

The V and J genes are TRBV19 and TRBJ1-2, with 9 bases lining up with TRBD1. V lost 5 bases and J lost 3; bases outside the gene matches: 4. This CDR3 has 14 residues. Germline lookup yields CDR1 LNHDA and CDR2 SQIVND (reference sequence). CDR3 protein: CASSRDRVDYGYTF. The CDR3 coding sequence is TGTGCCAGTAGTCGGGACAGGGTTGACTATGGCTACACCTTC.

The chain recombines TRBV27 with TRBJ1-5; D uncertain. Germline CDR1 reads MNHEY; CDR2 reads SMNVEV (reference sequence). The CDR3 has 12 residues. V shed 8 bases and J shed 2 bases, with 7 bases lying between them. This chain's CDR3 is CASGSGNQPQHF. CDR3 coding DNA: TGTGCCAGCGGCTCAGGCAATCAGCCCCAGCATTTT.

The rearrangement links TRBV9 to TRBJ2-1; 12 bases agree with TRBD1. Germline assignment: CDR1 SGDLS and CDR2 YYNGEE. The CDR3 covers 15 residues. After removal of 4 bases from V and 4 bases from J, the junction contained 3 bases not matched to a gene. As DNA, the CDR3 is TGTGCCAGCAGCACGGGACAGGGGGCATACAATGAGCAGTTCTTC. It yields the protein CASSTGQGAYNEQFF.

The chain employs TRBV27 and TRBJ2-2; D uncertain. The CDR3 is 14 residues long. Deletions cut 6 bases from V and 1 base from J, with 9 bases between. Germline CDR1 reads MNHEY; CDR2 reads SMNVEV (reference sequence). The CDR3 nucleotides read TGTGCCAGCAGGGGTCAGGTGAACACCGGGGAGCTGTTTTTT. Protein product: CASRGQVNTGELFF.

The chain carries TRBV5-6 and TRBJ2-3; TRBD2 aligns across 7 bases. With V trimmed by 6 bases and J by 2 bases, 9 bases remained unmatched. The CDR3 has 15 amino acids. CDR1 SGHDT and CDR2 YYEEEE come from the germline V gene. The CDR3 sequence: CASNIRDYPTDTQYF. In DNA, the CDR3 is TGTGCCAGCAACATCCGGGACTATCCCACAGATACGCAGTATTTT.

The table lists this clone with a few counts. The genes are TRBV6-5 and TRBJ1-1; D uncertain. Trimming left V 5 bases short and J 0 bases short, with 7 bases between. The germline V gene encodes CDR1 MNHEY and CDR2 SVGAGI. The CDR3 length is 13 residues. Written as DNA, the CDR3 is TGTGCCAGCAGTCCCCCAGTGAACACTGAAGCTTTCTTT. Protein: CASSPPVNTEAFF.

The chain has TRBV18 and TRBJ2-1; D is perhaps TRBD1 (5 bases). V dropped 1 base and J dropped 4 bases, with 5 bases sitting between them. CDR1 is KGHSH, CDR2 LQKENI, per germline. The length of the CDR3 is 13 residues. CDR3 amino acids: CASSPRQYNEQFF. The CDR3 region has the DNA TGTGCCAGCTCACCACGACAGTACAATGAGCAGTTCTTC.

This clone occurred once. The V gene is TRBV14, the J gene TRBJ2-2; no definite D call. In germline, CDR1 is SGHDN, CDR2 FVKESK. The germline V and J ends were trimmed by 5 bases and 4 bases, with 14 bases remaining between them. CDR3 length: 15 amino acids. CDR3 in DNA: TGTGCCAGCAGCGCCCAGGTAGTCGGCACCGGGGAGCTGTTTTTT. Translating it yields CASSAQVVGTGELFF.

The chain employs TRBV5-1 and TRBJ1-1, with D unresolved. Germline CDR1 reads SGHRS; CDR2 reads YFSETQ. Trimming took off 4 bases at V and 1 base at J, with 11 bases between the two ends. CDR3 length: 14 amino acids. CDR3 amino acids: CASSLAGENTEAFF. CDR3 DNA: TGCGCCAGCAGCCTCGCCGGGGAGAACACTGAAGCTTTCTTT.